This T cell receptor (beta chain) was found in a study of T cell repertoires in cytomegalovirus infection. Worth noting for this clonotype: Its target is unknown.

TCRdb reprocessed the reads with MiXCR, giving one entry per CDR3 protein. The table lists about 220,000 distinct CDR3 sequences, 38% of them singletons. The CDR3 consists of 15 residues. CDR1 is SNHLY, CDR2 FYNNEI, per germline. Trimming cost V 0 bases and J 2 bases, with 9 bases left between them. The clonotype was recovered from a human donor in good health (CMV status not recorded). Some clones in this sample may be carry-over from other donors' samples. Sequenced material: CD8+ T cells from cultured PBMCs, taken from culture after CMV antigen stimulation. The chain recombines TRBV2 with TRBJ2-3; tentatively, D is TRBD2 (6 bases). CDR3 in DNA: TGTGCCAGCAGTGAAGCTAGCGGATACACAGATACGCAGTATTTT. This gives the protein CASSEASGYTDTQYF. The full variable domain, rest sourced from reference TRBV2 and TRBJ2-3, is EPEVTQTPSHQVTQMGQEVILRCVPISNHLYFYWYRQILGQKVEFLVSFYNNEISEKSEIFDDQFSVERPDGSNFTLKIRSTKLEDSAMYFCASSEASGYTDTQYFGPGTRLTVL.